This T cell receptor beta chain was identified during a study of blood T cell repertoires in COVID-19 (dated by TCRdb to 2018 to 2021). Turning to the overall study: Samples covering the acute and convalescent phases of COVID-19 were provided by collaborators in the United States, Italy and Spain. The prospective study material was composed of cDNA or gDNA derived from T cells, B-cell-depleted T cells, or PBMCs. The dataset comprised deeply sampled blood TCRbeta repertoires from subjects exposed to, actively infected with, or recovered from COVID-19. The repertoires were released in a freely available public database intended as a resource for research on the immune response to SARS-CoV-2. Samples came from the ongoing ImmuneRACE study (first 160 participants) plus 1,254 subjects from 6 global collaborators. A de-identified subject ID, COVID-19 status, age in years and sex were almost always included in the sample metadata. Where available, HLA class I and class II types were obtained from metadata supplied by the sample provider rather than from assay-based typing. Study-wide conclusions, independent of this receptor: Clinical and demographic metadata were provided uncurated, with the amount varying by source and participant.

Whole blood was collected in K2EDTA tubes by collaborating institutions according to the institutions' own protocols. For TCRbeta analysis, collaborator samples were shipped as frozen whole blood, as isolated PBMCs, or as DNA extracted from either sample type. Concerning this clone: The antigen this receptor binds is unknown. Base qualities are not at hand, and no much larger clone is one base apart.

TCRbeta CDR3 regions were amplified from genomic DNA using the immunoSEQ Assay, a bias-controlled multiplex PCR. In the original analysis: Within the assay, amplification of reference gene primers was used to estimate how many nucleated cells each sample contained. To quantify the absolute abundance of each unique TCRbeta CDR3 rearrangement, sequence reads were collapsed and filtered. Productive Simpson clonality was computed per sample as the square root of Simpson's diversity index over productive rearrangements. TCRdb took over this immuneACCESS table, retaining in-frame rearrangements with V and J assigned. Such tables are incomplete; in checked studies, under half of the missing clones stem from an unresolved V gene, and the remainder is unexplained. The DNA gave D and trimming, while V, J and clone size come from that table. The sample records about 110,000 clones, 84% of which are singletons. The top ten clones comprise about 6.6% of the sample.

V gives up 5 bases and J gives up 4 bases, and the segment between their germline ends measures 18 bases. The CDR3 measures 16 amino acids from cysteine to phenylalanine. Solely the CDR3 DNA is kept, with 48 bases framed from the first base. According to the germline V gene, CDR1 reads SGHTA and CDR2 reads FQGTGA. Sequencing was carried out using peripheral blood. The clonotype originates from a woman aged 50 to 60 with acute or convalescent COVID-19. The sequence is built from TRBV7-3 and TRBJ2-1; the D gene remains uncertain. The nucleotides are TGTGCCAGCAGCCCCGAAGGCCCTAGAGAATACAATGAGCAGTTCTTC. The encoded protein is CASSPEGPREYNEQFF.